One sample yielded the 21 T cell receptor beta chains listed below, sequenced in a study of cytomegalovirus exposure and HLA in healthy donors. The PCR used 60 Vbeta and 13 Jbeta primers. Sequenced by immunoSEQ multiplex PCR; TCRdb stores in-frame clones only, minus some. The sample has fewer than 250,000 clones, around 79% seen once. Sequencing was performed on PBMCs. Receptors originate from a woman aged 50 to 60 in good health and CMV-seronegative.

In this sample, this clone turned up once. V and J are TRBV5-1 and TRBJ2-7; 10 bases line up with TRBD2. J gave up 2 bases and V 4 bases, and 6 bases lay outside the gene matches. The CDR3 contains 15 residues. Looked up from germline, CDR1 is SGHRS and CDR2 is YFSETQ. CDR3 nucleotide sequence: TGCGCCAGCAGCCTAGCGGGAGTACCCACCTACGAGCAGTACTTC. It specifies CASSLAGVPTYEQYF.

This chain joins TRBV25-1 and TRBJ2-2, with 9 bases aligning to TRBD1. Trimming removed 7 bases from V and 1 base from J; junction bases left unmatched: 7. Germline-derived CDR1 and CDR2 are MGHDK and SYGVNS. The CDR3 loop spans 16 amino acids. Written as DNA, the CDR3 is TGTGCCAGCACTACTAGGACAGGGGTGAACACCGGGGAGCTGTTTTTT. Encoded protein: CASTTRTGVNTGELFF.

V usage is TRBV4-3 and J usage is TRBJ2-5; the match to TRBD2 covers 10 bases. The germline V gene has CDR1 LGHNA and CDR2 YSLEER. The CDR3 runs to 16 residues. The V segment lost 0 bases and the J segment 5 bases; nucleotides outside the gene matches: 6. DNA for the CDR3: TGCGCCAGCAGCCAAGAAGTGGCAGCGGGGGGGGAGACCCAGTACTTC. It is translated as CASSQEVAAGGETQYF.

CDR3 protein: CASGEGAPGGYTF. In DNA, the CDR3 is TGTGCCAGTGGCGAAGGGGCGCCCGGGGGCTACACCTTC. The chain couples TRBV19 to TRBJ1-2; tentatively, D is TRBD1 (5 bases). Germline V gene data show CDR1 as LNHDA and CDR2 as SQIVND (reference sequence). V lost 8 bases and J lost 8, with 18 bases in between. This CDR3 region has 13 residues.

This clone was counted only a few times. The chain carries TRBV5-1 and TRBJ1-2; 10 bases align to TRBD1. The CDR3 runs 14 residues. With 2 bases clipped from V and 8 bases from J, the junction kept 6 bases outside the gene matches. Germline loops: CDR1 SGHRS, CDR2 YFSETQ. CDR3 amino acids: CASSLPGTGDGYTF. The CDR3 bases are TGCGCCAGCAGCTTACCCGGGACAGGGGACGGCTACACCTTC.

This clone was seen just once. The V call is TRBV5-1, the J call TRBJ2-1; 7 bases fit TRBD2. CDR3 size: 18 residues. V was pared by 2 bases and J by 0 bases, with 11 bases of the junction left unmatched. Germline V gene sequence: CDR1 SGHRS, CDR2 YFSETQ. CDR3 sequence (DNA): TGCGCCAGCAGCTTAACTTCGGGAGGCCCCAACTCCTACAATGAGCAGTTCTTC. Its protein is CASSLTSGGPNSYNEQFF.

This clone appeared a single time. The rearrangement joins TRBV7-8 to TRBJ1-1; D gene uncertain. Trimming removed 0 bases from V and 5 bases from J, with 19 bases in between. Germline V gene data show CDR1 as SGHVS and CDR2 as FQNEAQ. The CDR3 loop spans 17 amino acids. The CDR3 DNA is TGTGCCAGCAGCTTAGCGTTCTCCTGGGGAGGCAATACTGAAGCTTTCTTT. The encoded protein is CASSLAFSWGGNTEAFF.

This clone was found once. The chain links TRBV2 to TRBJ1-1; D remains ambiguous. The V end was cut by 5 bases, the J end by 1 base, with 14 bases between. CDR3 size: 15 residues. The germline gives CDR1 SNHLY, CDR2 FYNNEI. The CDR3: CASSYSGLKNTEAFF. CDR3 DNA: TGTGCCAGCAGTTATAGCGGACTGAAGAACACTGAAGCTTTCTTT.

About this clone: Relative to the germline gene, one junction end is altered; a read error may explain this. This chain links TRBV7-9 with TRBJ2-3, with 7 nucleotides matching TRBD2. CDR3 size: 16 residues. Germline V gene data show CDR1 as SEHNR and CDR2 as FQNEAQ (reference sequence). This CDR3 is CSSSQIQRESTDTQYF. CDR3 coding DNA: TGTTCCAGCAGCCAAATCCAGCGGGAATCCACAGATACGCAGTATTTT.

The rearrangement uses TRBV7-9 and TRBJ2-5, with 10 positions matching TRBD2. CDR1 is SEHNR and CDR2 is FQNEAQ in the germline V gene (reference sequence). This CDR3 has 19 amino acids. With 5 bases clipped from V and 11 bases from J, the junction kept 26 bases outside the gene matches. CDR3 amino acids: CASSPTRPGAAGGPWEQYF. The CDR3 DNA reads as TGTGCCAGCAGCCCAACAAGGCCGGGCGCAGCGGGGGGGCCTTGGGAGCAGTACTTC.

The rearrangement joins TRBV4-3 to TRBJ2-1; 11 nucleotides line up with TRBD2. Trimming at V came to 6 bases and at J to 5 bases, leaving 6 bases not matched to a gene. Germline V lookup: CDR1 LGHNA, CDR2 YSLEER. This CDR3 comprises 15 residues. Here the CDR3 reads CASRVTSGSDNEQFF. Written as DNA, the CDR3 is TGCGCCAGCAGAGTTACTAGCGGGAGTGACAATGAGCAGTTCTTC.

V usage is TRBV28 and J usage is TRBJ1-5; D unclear. This CDR3 spans 15 amino acids. V was shortened by 6 bases and J by 5 bases, with 17 bases between the two germline ends. From germline, CDR1 is MDHEN and CDR2 SYDVKM. The CDR3 DNA reads as TGTGCCAGCAGGTCCCCCAAGACACATTATCAGCCCCAGCATTTT. The encoded protein is CASRSPKTHYQPQHF. The full variable domain, its missing parts supplied by reference TRBV28 and TRBJ1-5, is DVKVTQSSRYLVKRTGEKVFLECVQDMDHENMFWYRQDPGLGLRLIYFSYDVKMKEKGDIPEGYSVSREKKERFSLILESASTNQTSMYLCASRSPKTHYQPQHFGDGTRLSIL.

The chain recombines TRBV25-1 with TRBJ2-3, with TRBD2 matching over 8 bases. The J segment lost 0 bases and the V segment lost 4 bases, leaving 12 bases of the junction unmatched. The CDR3 length is 18 residues. CDR1 MGHDK and CDR2 SYGVNS come from the germline V gene. The CDR3 DNA follows: TGTGCCAGCAGTGGGACTCTCGGGGCTAGCGGGAGCACAGATACGCAGTATTTT. It specifies CASSGTLGASGSTDTQYF.

CDR3 nucleotides: TGTGCCAGCAGCCCTTGGACTAGCGGGAGGAATGAGCAGTTCTTC. As protein: CASSPWTSGRNEQFF. The chain links TRBV28 to TRBJ2-1; TRBD2 matches at 14 bases. There are 15 residues in the CDR3. Germline V gene lookup returns CDR1 MDHEN and CDR2 SYDVKM. V dropped 6 bases and J dropped 7; count of bases not matched to a gene: 5. The whole variable domain, remainder taken from reference TRBV28 and TRBJ2-1, is DVKVTQSSRYLVKRTGEKVFLECVQDMDHENMFWYRQDPGLGLRLIYFSYDVKMKEKGDIPEGYSVSREKKERFSLILESASTNQTSMYLCASSPWTSGRNEQFFGPGTRLTVL.

This clone was seen a handful of times. The chain combines TRBV5-1 with TRBJ2-2; tentative D call: TRBD2 (5 bases). The germline CDR1 and CDR2 sequences are SGHRS and YFSETQ. The CDR3 runs to 16 residues. The V gene lost 0 bases and the J gene lost 1 base, with 10 bases spanning the gap. CDR3 coding DNA: TGCGCCAGCAGCTTGGGGGCGGGCCGGAACACCGGGGAGCTGTTTTTT. Protein sequence: CASSLGAGRNTGELFF.

In its sample, this clone was seen a few times. This chain uses TRBV6-1 with TRBJ2-1; possibly TRBD1 for D (5 bases). CDR3 length equals 17 residues. The V end was cut by 0 bases, the J end by 7 bases, with 19 bases between. Germline CDR1 is MNHNS and CDR2 is SASEGT. CDR3 sequence (DNA): TGTGCCAGCAGTGAAGCGCAACTGGACATGAGAAGTAATGAGCAGTTCTTC. Its translation is CASSEAQLDMRSNEQFF.

The chain combines TRBV9 with TRBJ1-1; D is unclear. CDR1 SGDLS and CDR2 YYNGEE come from the germline V gene. Trimming took off 6 bases at V and 4 bases at J, with 13 bases between the two ends. The CDR3 has 13 residues. CDR3 DNA: TGTGCCAGCAACCTGGACGGGAGCACTGAAGCTTTCTTT. It translates to CASNLDGSTEAFF.

The chain links TRBV7-2 to TRBJ2-1; 9 positions agree with TRBD2. Trimming at V came to 5 bases and at J to 2 bases, leaving 10 bases not matched to a gene. Per germline, CDR1 SGHTA and CDR2 FQGNSA. This CDR3 is 17 amino acids long. The CDR3 sequence: CASSRRGGLATYNEQFF. In DNA form, the CDR3 reads TGTGCCAGCAGCCGGCGCGGCGGACTAGCGACCTACAATGAGCAGTTCTTC.

Only one count was recorded for this clone. The V call is TRBV27, the J call TRBJ1-2; D remains unclear. Germline CDR1 and CDR2: MNHEY and SMNVEV (reference sequence). Trimming removed 4 bases from V and 4 bases from J, with 16 bases in between. The CDR3 covers 15 residues. DNA for the CDR3: TGTGCCAGCAGTTCCTCGACGGCCGGAGGCTATGGCTACACCTTC. Protein: CASSSSTAGGYGYTF.

V usage is TRBV2 and J usage is TRBJ1-4, with 9 bases lining up with TRBD1. Germline CDR1 and CDR2: SNHLY and FYNNEI. Germline trimming cut 6 bases from V and 8 bases from J; bases unmatched to any gene: 10. This CDR3 region has 15 residues. CDR3 in amino acids: CASSPSTGGGEKLFF. CDR3 DNA sequence: TGTGCCAGCAGCCCCTCGACAGGGGGGGGAGAAAAACTGTTTTTT.

V is TRBV19 and J is TRBJ1-1; D is possibly TRBD1 (5 bases). V was trimmed by 7 bases and J by 1 base, leaving 25 bases between them. The CDR3 runs 18 residues. The germline V gene encodes CDR1 LNHDA and CDR2 SQIVND (reference sequence). The CDR3 sequence is CASMGGTGSGFKNTEAFF. The CDR3 DNA follows: TGTGCCAGTATGGGGGGAACAGGTTCGGGGTTTAAGAACACTGAAGCTTTCTTT.